This T cell receptor beta chain emerged from a study of shared clonotypes between healthy human individuals. Only a few counts were recorded for this clone. Only in-frame clones appear in the TCRdb table, and some are missing; sequencing was by immunoSEQ multiplex PCR. The sample holds 980,000 or so clones, approximately 76% seen once. CDR3 length equals 14 residues. Germline loops: CDR1 SGHVS, CDR2 FQNEAQ. The V gene lost 5 bases and the J gene lost 0 bases, with 11 bases spanning the gap. This TCR came from a man aged 18 to 29 in good health. The sequencing input was memory CD4+ T cells sorted from blood. Subset defined: CD45RA-negative fraction. V gene TRBV7-8 combines with J gene TRBJ2-7, with a weak D call TRBD2 (6 bases). The CDR3 DNA reads as TGTGCCAGCAGCCCCGGGACTTTCTCCTACGAGCAGTACTTC. Its translation: CASSPGTFSYEQYF.